This T cell receptor (beta chain) originates from a study of T cell repertoires in cytomegalovirus infection. Whole-study context: A matching HLA type, together with CMV infection, was signaled by public TCR beta signatures.

The CDR3 loop spans 12 amino acids. The germline V and J ends were trimmed by 6 bases and 3 bases, with 11 bases remaining between them. Germline CDR1 and CDR2: DFQATT and SNEGSKA (reference sequence). With regard to this clonotype: What it recognizes is unknown.

Study-wide points: Cumulative frequency (of public TCR beta family members) identified carriers of CMV plus the relevant HLA. The study found HLA-C-restricted CMV-specific TCR beta clonotypes dominating the ex vivo response.

TCRdb ran MiXCR on the reads and lists one entry per CDR3 protein. The table records roughly 280,000 distinct CDR3 sequences, roughly 13% of them present only once. The sample comprised PBMCs. The TCR originated in a human donor in good health (CMV status not recorded). Some clones in this sample may be carry-over from other donors' samples. V usage is TRBV20-1 and J usage is TRBJ1-1; possible D gene TRBD1, 5 bases. The CDR3 reads CSAPDTDTEAFF. CDR3 in DNA: TGCAGTGCGCCGGACACAGACACTGAAGCTTTCTTT.